This T cell receptor (beta chain) was documented in a study of coeliac disease. Sequencing was performed with immunoSEQ multiplex PCR; in TCRdb, only in-frame clones are kept and a portion is missing. The sample includes fewer than 10,000 clones, 67% of them seen just once. V was shortened by 4 bases and J by 7 bases, with 17 bases between the two germline ends. CDR1 is MDHEN, CDR2 SYDVKM, per germline. This CDR3 is 14 amino acids long. Note on this clone: Its antigen remains unknown.

Study outcomes and limitations: Of coeliac lamina propria samples, 9 of 18 held published gliadin-specific TRB sequences, versus 1 of 6 controls.

Cells were frozen in aliquots of about 500,000, and one aliquot per fraction was sequenced. The rearrangement links TRBV28 to TRBJ2-7; perhaps TRBD1 as D (6 bases). Sequencing used lamina propria lymphocytes from the gut. The receptor was isolated from a woman aged 55-70 years with celiac disease. DNA of the CDR3: TGTGCCAGCAGTTACCCCGGGACACCGGGGGAGCAGTACTTC. Residues: CASSYPGTPGEQYF.